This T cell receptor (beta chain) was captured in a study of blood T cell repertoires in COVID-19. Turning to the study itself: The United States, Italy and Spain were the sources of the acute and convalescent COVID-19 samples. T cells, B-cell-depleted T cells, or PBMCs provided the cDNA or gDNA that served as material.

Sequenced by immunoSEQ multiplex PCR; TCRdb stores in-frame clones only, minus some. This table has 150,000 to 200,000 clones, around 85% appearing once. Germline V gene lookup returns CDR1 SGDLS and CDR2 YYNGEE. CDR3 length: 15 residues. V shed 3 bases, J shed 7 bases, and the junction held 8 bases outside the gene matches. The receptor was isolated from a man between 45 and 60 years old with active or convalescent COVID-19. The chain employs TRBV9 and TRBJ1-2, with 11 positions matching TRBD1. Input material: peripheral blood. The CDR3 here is CASSAMGQGESGYTF. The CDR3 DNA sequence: TGTGCCAGCAGCGCGATGGGACAGGGGGAGTCTGGCTACACCTTC.